Each of the 18 T cell receptor beta chains below was sequenced from the same sample in a study of T cells in Graves' hyperthyroidism and ophthalmopathy (dated by TCRdb to about 2019). Libraries were prepared through multiplex PCR. TCRdb lists the instrument as Illumina HiSeq 2000. The TCR beta CDR3 regions were amplified from RNA transcripts. The TCR CDR3 was subjected to a first round of RT-PCR using the HTBI primer set and the Qiagen OneStep RT-PCR kit. TCRdb reanalyzed the raw reads on its own, using fastp at Q25 for trimming and MiXCR for clone calling, and kept in-frame beta chains. Rows merge per CDR3 protein into single entries with the most common DNA and genes. This sample has around 440,000 distinct CDR3 sequences in its table, and roughly 14% of those were observed once. The ten largest clones add up to over 12% of the sample. The specimen sequenced was blood. Source of these receptors: a woman younger than 35 with Graves' hyperthyroidism.

This clonotype was seen only a few times. The rearrangement joins TRBV20-1 to TRBJ2-5; D could derive from TRBD1 or TRBD2 (5 bases each). CDR3 size: 15 residues. Between the trimmed V and J ends, which lost 5 bases and 5 bases, there was a span of 21 bases. The germline gives CDR1 DFQATT, CDR2 SNEGSKA (reference sequence). The DNA for the CDR3 is TGCAGTGCTCCCCCAAGTTCTGGGACCAGGGAGACCCAGTACTTC. It translates to CSAPPSSGTRETQYF.

V gene TRBV20-1 combines with J gene TRBJ2-5; 14 bases are shared with TRBD2. V was clipped by 0 bases and J by 5 bases; unmatched bases: 8. CDR3 length equals 17 residues. From germline, CDR1 is DFQATT and CDR2 SNEGSKA (reference sequence). The CDR3: CSAREGTSGSGWETQYF. CDR3 nucleotides: TGCAGTGCTAGAGAGGGGACTAGCGGGAGTGGGTGGGAGACCCAGTACTTC.

J is TRBJ1-5 and V is TRBV25-1, with a tentative D call TRBD1 (5 bases). The length of the CDR3 is 17 residues. Between the trimmed V and J ends, which lost 4 bases and 2 bases, there was a span of 18 bases. Germline CDR1 and CDR2: MGHDK and SYGVNS. The CDR3 DNA reads as TGTGCCAGCAGTGCCAGCCGGCAGGGTATTGGCAATCAGCCCCAGCATTTT. This encodes CASSASRQGIGNQPQHF.

This clonotype was counted at least ten times. The rearrangement joins TRBV20-1 to TRBJ1-2, with a tentative D call TRBD1 (5 bases). The CDR3 covers 15 residues. Germline V CDR1 and CDR2: DFQATT, SNEGSKA (reference sequence). Trimming cost V 4 bases and J 2 bases, with 17 bases left between them. The CDR3 protein is CSANGWGGVNYGYTF. In DNA form, the CDR3 reads TGCAGTGCTAATGGATGGGGGGGAGTAAACTATGGCTACACCTTC.

This clonotype was detected a few times. CDR3 loop: CATRDRELEETQYF. The CDR3 DNA sequence: TGTGCCACCAGGGACAGGGAACTAGAAGAGACCCAGTACTTC. The genes are TRBV15 and TRBJ2-5; 8 positions match TRBD1. The germline gives CDR1 LNHNV, CDR2 YYDKDF (reference sequence). The CDR3 totals 14 residues. The trim removed 6 bases at V and 3 bases at J, leaving 6 bases unmatched.

This clonotype has a handful of counts. The chain is built from TRBV7-9 and TRBJ2-7; perhaps TRBD2 as D (6 bases). The CDR3 runs to 13 residues. V dropped 6 bases and J dropped 6 bases, with 15 bases sitting between them. Germline V gene data show CDR1 as SEHNR and CDR2 as FQNEAQ (reference sequence). The CDR3, as DNA: TGTGCCAGCAGTCCCAACGGGGGAATCGAGCAGTACTTC. Its protein is CASSPNGGIEQYF.

This clonotype has a handful of counts. The chain carries TRBV15 and TRBJ2-3, with TRBD2 matching over 14 bases. The CDR3 contains 16 residues. V gave up 1 base and J gave up 11 bases; unmatched junction bases: 8. Germline V gene sequence: CDR1 LNHNV, CDR2 YYDKDF (reference sequence). CDR3 in DNA: TGTGCCACCAGCAGAGGGACTAGCGGGGGGAGATACGAGCAGTATTTT. Its protein product is CATSRGTSGGRYEQYF.

This clonotype was counted a few times. The chain links TRBV7-2 to TRBJ2-6, with D possibly TRBD2 on 8 matching bases. Trimming cost V 1 base and J 0 bases, with 13 bases left between them. Germline values: CDR1 SGHTA, CDR2 FQGNSA. The CDR3 runs 18 residues. The CDR3 bases are TGTGCCAGCAGCTTAGGACAGGGACTAGGCTCTGGGGCCAACGTCCTGACTTTC. Its translation is CASSLGQGLGSGANVLTF.

The sample holds a few counts of this clonotype. This chain uses TRBV7-9 with TRBJ1-4; unclear D gene. This CDR3 is 15 amino acids long. V lost 4 bases to trimming and J lost 0 bases, with 9 bases between them. From germline, CDR1 is SEHNR and CDR2 FQNEAQ (reference sequence). This CDR3 is CASSSGVTTNEKLFF. The CDR3 nucleotides read TGTGCCAGCAGCTCGGGTGTTACAACTAATGAAAAACTGTTTTTT.

There are a few counts of this clonotype. The V call is TRBV10-3, the J call TRBJ2-7, with D possibly matching TRBD2 (5 bases). Germline V lookup: CDR1 ENHRY, CDR2 SYGVKD. V lost 4 bases and J 2 bases, leaving 9 bases between the germline ends. The CDR3 contains 13 residues. In DNA form, the CDR3 reads TGTGCCATCAGTGGCTCCGGGGCCTACGAGCAGTACTTC. Translated, it gives CAISGSGAYEQYF.

This clonotype was counted many times. V is TRBV28 and J is TRBJ2-5; 10 nucleotides align to TRBD1. Germline V gives CDR1 MDHEN, CDR2 SYDVKM. This CDR3 has 13 amino acids. This chain's CDR3 is CAWGQGIQETQYF. The DNA for the CDR3 is TGTGCGTGGGGACAGGGGATCCAAGAGACCCAGTACTTC.

This clonotype has at least ten counts. The chain carries TRBV7-9 and TRBJ2-7; D possibly corresponds to TRBD2 (6 bases). The length of the CDR3 is 15 residues. Germline V gene sequence: CDR1 SEHNR, CDR2 FQNEAQ (reference sequence). The V end was cut by 5 bases, the J end by 2 bases, with 16 bases between. CDR3 sequence reads: CASSLSGMDAYEQYF. The CDR3 region has the DNA TGTGCCAGCAGCCTTAGCGGAATGGACGCCTACGAGCAGTACTTC.

Concerning this clonotype: Being one base from a much bigger clone, this may be a read error. The chain employs TRBV9 and TRBJ1-1; D is unclear. V was trimmed by 4 bases and J by 4 bases, leaving 11 bases between them. Looked up from germline, CDR1 is SGDLS and CDR2 is YYNGEE. The CDR3 extends over 13 amino acids. CDR3 sequence: CASSPRSGTEAFF. For the CDR3, the DNA is TGTGCCAGCAGCCCGAGGTCGGGCACTGAAGCTTTCTTT.

Only one count was recorded for this clonotype. J is TRBJ1-4 and V is TRBV19, with 7 bases identical to TRBD1. The CDR3 consists of 14 residues. Germline V gives CDR1 LNHDA, CDR2 SQIVND (reference sequence). J was trimmed by 10 bases and V by 7 bases; bases with no gene match: 12. The CDR3 coding sequence is TGTGCCAGTACCCCTAGGACAGGAACCGGAAAACTGTTTTTT. As protein: CASTPRTGTGKLFF. The variable domain in full, completed from reference TRBV19 and TRBJ1-4, reads DGGITQSPKYLFRKEGQNVTLSCEQNLNHDAMYWYRQDPGQGLRLIYYSQIVNDFQKGDIAEGYSVSREKKESFPLTVTSAQKNPTAFYLCASTPRTGTGKLFFGSGTQLSVL.

This clonotype was seen a handful of times. J is TRBJ2-1 and V is TRBV7-2; 8 positions agree with TRBD1. The CDR3 consists of 19 residues. Trimming cost V 1 base and J 4 bases; bases outside gene matches: 15. Per the germline V gene, CDR1 is SGHTA and CDR2 is FQGNSA. The CDR3 region is CASSLEAGGLIHLYNEQFF. The CDR3 nucleotides are TGTGCCAGCAGCTTAGAGGCAGGGGGCCTTATCCACTTATACAATGAGCAGTTCTTC.

This clonotype has at least ten counts. The gene calls are TRBV12-3 or TRBV12-4 and TRBJ1-1; D call uncertain. The CDR3 is made up of 12 amino acids. Trimming pared 8 bases from V and 1 base from J, leaving 8 bases between. CDR3 DNA sequence: TGTGCCAGCCGCAATCCGAACACTGAAGCTTTCTTT. This encodes CASRNPNTEAFF.

This clonotype occurred many times. The V call is TRBV28, the J call TRBJ2-7; TRBD2 matches at 12 bases. The V segment lost 6 bases and the J segment 6 bases; nucleotides outside the gene matches: 9. Germline values: CDR1 MDHEN, CDR2 SYDVKM. The CDR3 runs 15 residues. The CDR3 nucleotides read TGTGCCAGCAGGCCTCTAGCGGGAGGGCCTGGCGAGCAGTACTTC. Protein: CASRPLAGGPGEQYF.

The chain has TRBV20-1 and TRBJ1-5; 7 bases agree with TRBD1. The CDR3 is 14 residues long. The germline V gene has CDR1 DFQATT and CDR2 SNEGSKA (reference sequence). J was trimmed by 4 bases and V by 4 bases; bases with no gene match: 7. This CDR3 is CSAKEDRSNQPQHF. Written as DNA, the CDR3 is TGCAGTGCTAAGGAGGACAGGAGTAATCAGCCCCAGCATTTT.